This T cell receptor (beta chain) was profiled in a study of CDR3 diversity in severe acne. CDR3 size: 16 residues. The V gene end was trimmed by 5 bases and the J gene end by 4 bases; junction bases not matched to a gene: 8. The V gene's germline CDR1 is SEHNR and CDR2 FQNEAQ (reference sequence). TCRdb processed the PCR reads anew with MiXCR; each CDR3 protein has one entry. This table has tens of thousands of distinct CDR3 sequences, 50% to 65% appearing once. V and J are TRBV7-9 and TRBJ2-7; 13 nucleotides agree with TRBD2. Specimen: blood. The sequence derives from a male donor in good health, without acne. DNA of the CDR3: TGTGCCAGCAGCCCCGGACTAGCGGGAGTAAGGTACGAGCAGTACTTC. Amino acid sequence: CASSPGLAGVRYEQYF.